The clone carrying this TCR beta chain was recorded once. Assay: immunoSEQ multiplex PCR; the TCRdb copy retains only in-frame clones and omits some. The sample contains under 150,000 clones, 65% to 85% of which appear only once. CDR1 is SGHTA and CDR2 is FQGTGA in the germline V gene. The CDR3 is 14 amino acids. V lost 2 bases to trimming and J lost 3 bases, with 10 bases between them. This specimen belongs to a study of blood T cell repertoires in COVID-19. Sequenced material: PBMCs or T cells enriched from blood (not recorded which). This receptor was obtained from a woman in her fifties or sixties who had been exposed to COVID-19. This chain uses TRBV7-3 with TRBJ1-1; no clear D gene. CDR3: CASSLLSVDTEAFF. CDR3 nucleotide sequence: TGTGCCAGCAGCTTATTATCGGTAGACACTGAAGCTTTCTTT.